Below are 31 T cell receptor beta chains sequenced from a single sample in a study of cytomegalovirus exposure and HLA in healthy donors. PCR employed 60 Vbeta and 13 Jbeta primers. Profiled with immunoSEQ multiplex PCR; TCRdb holds only in-frame clones, not every one. Seen here are approximately 150,000 clones, roughly 86% observed once, and the top ten hold roughly 0.5%. The sample taken for sequencing was PBMCs. These receptors originate from a woman aged 40 to 49 in good health and CMV-seronegative.

The chain joins TRBV19 to TRBJ1-3; D gene uncertain. The CDR3 covers 14 residues. Germline values: CDR1 LNHDA, CDR2 SQIVND (reference sequence). V was shortened by 7 bases and J by 0 bases, with 10 bases between the two germline ends. CDR3 sequence reads: CASIAGSSGNTIYF. The CDR3 DNA reads TGTGCCAGTATTGCAGGTAGCTCTGGAAACACCATATATTTT.

The rearrangement joins TRBV5-1 to TRBJ2-5; D ambiguous. Germline lookup yields CDR1 SGHRS and CDR2 YFSETQ. The V gene lost 0 bases and the J gene lost 4 bases, with 16 bases spanning the gap. There are 16 residues in the CDR3. DNA for the CDR3: TGCGCCAGCAGCTTGGCCTTCTCTTCACGAGCAGAGACCCAGTACTTC. Its protein is CASSLAFSSRAETQYF.

This chain joins TRBV2 and TRBJ2-5; no definite D call. Judging by the DNA end, TRBJ2-7 fits better; the J call may be wrong. Germline loops: CDR1 SNHLY, CDR2 FYNNEI. The CDR3 runs 14 residues. CDR3 amino acids: CASSAPPSSYEQYF. DNA of the CDR3: TGTGCCAGCAGTGCCCCACCCTCTAGCTACGAGCAGTACTTC.

This chain connects TRBV30 to TRBJ2-5; 14 bases align to TRBD2. In germline, CDR1 is GTSNPN, CDR2 SVGIG (reference sequence). After removal of 8 bases from V and 5 bases from J, the junction contained 13 bases not matched to a gene. The CDR3 sequence is 16 residues long. The CDR3 is CAQAEGTSGRSETQYF. CDR3 DNA: TGTGCCCAGGCCGAGGGGACTAGCGGGAGATCGGAGACCCAGTACTTC. Drawing the rest from reference TRBV30 and TRBJ2-5, the complete variable domain is SQTIHQWPATLVQPVGSPLSLECTVEGTSNPNLYWYRQAAGRGLQLLFYSVGIGQISSEVPQNLSASRPQDRQFILSSKKLLLSDSGFYLCAQAEGTSGRSETQYFGPGTRLLVL.

About this clone itself: Since no conserved phenylalanine or tryptophan closes the CDR3, a read error is the likely cause. The DNA is left out, because the CDR3 cannot be placed on it with certainty; the CDR3 is given as TCRdb lists it. V is TRBV6-1 and J is TRBJ1-2; the table's D gene call, TRBD1, was not cross checked with the DNA. From its first to its last residue, the CDR3 has 11 amino acids. CDR1 and CDR2 from the germline V gene are MNHNS and SASEGT. CDR3 sequence: CASSEGQSPAL.

This clone was found a few times. The CDR3, as DNA: TGTGCCAGCAGCCCCCGGGACTCCCCTCACGAGCAGTACTTC. This gives the protein CASSPRDSPHEQYF. The chain links TRBV7-9 to TRBJ2-7; D perhaps matches TRBD2 (6 bases). Trimming cost V 5 bases and J 5 bases, with 16 bases left between them. The CDR3 extends over 14 amino acids. Germline V gene lookup returns CDR1 SEHNR and CDR2 FQNEAQ (reference sequence).

The chain couples TRBV5-1 to TRBJ2-3; 7 bases map to TRBD2. This CDR3 comprises 14 residues. The ends lost 5 bases at V and 0 bases at J; junction bases unmatched: 3. CDR1 and CDR2 (germline): SGHRS, YFSETQ. The CDR3 here is CASRREQSTDTQYF. The CDR3 DNA reads as TGCGCCAGCAGGCGGGAGCAAAGCACAGATACGCAGTATTTT.

The rearrangement links TRBV5-4 to TRBJ1-1; D remains unclear. Trimming shortened V by 0 bases and J by 0 bases, and 6 bases separated the two germline ends. CDR3 size: 14 residues. Germline V gene lookup returns CDR1 SGHNT and CDR2 YYREEE (reference sequence). Here the CDR3 reads CASSLVGMNTEAFF. The CDR3, as DNA: TGTGCCAGCAGCTTGGTCGGGATGAACACTGAAGCTTTCTTT.

This chain connects TRBV7-2 to TRBJ2-7, with D maybe TRBD2 (5 bases). Trimming cost V 1 base and J 3 bases, with 10 bases left between them. In germline, CDR1 is SGHTA, CDR2 FQGNSA. This CDR3 spans 14 amino acids. The CDR3 here is CASSLGPSFYEQYF. CDR3 coding DNA: TGTGCCAGCAGCTTAGGTCCTAGCTTCTACGAGCAGTACTTC. The complete variable domain, with remaining parts taken from reference TRBV7-2 and TRBJ2-7, reads GAGVSQSPSNKVTEKGKDVELRCDPISGHTALYWYRQSLGQGLEFLIYFQGNSAPDKSGLPSDRFSAERTGGSVSTLTIQRTQQEDSAVYLCASSLGPSFYEQYFGPGTRLTVT.

The chain joins TRBV5-1 to TRBJ1-4; 10 nucleotides line up with TRBD1. The CDR3 has 15 amino acids. The germline CDR1 and CDR2 sequences are SGHRS and YFSETQ. The V and J ends lost 7 bases and 0 bases, in that order; junction bases with no gene match: 3. CDR3 in amino acids: CASQTGGPTNEKLFF. DNA of the CDR3: TGCGCCAGCCAGACAGGGGGCCCAACTAATGAAAAACTGTTTTTT.

This clone appeared once. V is TRBV4-3 and J is TRBJ2-1, with D possibly TRBD2 on 7 matching bases. The CDR3 has 18 amino acids. CDR1 and CDR2 (germline): LGHNA, YSLEER. V was cut by 0 bases and J by 7 bases, with 22 bases left in between. The CDR3 loop is CASSQDWGGRESLNEQFF. In nucleotides, the CDR3 is TGCGCCAGCAGCCAAGACTGGGGGGGGCGGGAGAGTTTAAATGAGCAGTTCTTC.

The chain recombines TRBV7-9 with TRBJ2-2; no clear D. The V and J ends lost 5 bases and 3 bases respectively, with 4 bases between them. Germline lookup yields CDR1 SEHNR and CDR2 FQNEAQ (reference sequence). The CDR3 loop spans 12 amino acids. The CDR3: CASSPDTGELFF. The DNA of the CDR3 is TGTGCCAGCAGCCCCGACACCGGGGAGCTGTTTTTT.

V gene TRBV5-1 combines with J gene TRBJ2-1, with D possibly matching TRBD1 (6 bases). The CDR3 has 15 amino acids. Germline CDR1 SGHRS, CDR2 YFSETQ. Trimming cost V 4 bases and J 3 bases, with 14 bases left between them. The CDR3, as DNA: TGCGCCAGCAGCGGACAGACTGTTGGCTACAATGAGCAGTTCTTC. Translation: CASSGQTVGYNEQFF.

The chain carries TRBV9 and TRBJ2-4, with a tentative D call TRBD1 (5 bases). V gave up 4 bases and J gave up 6 bases, with 11 bases separating them. This CDR3 is 13 amino acids long. Looked up from germline, CDR1 is SGDLS and CDR2 is YYNGEE. The CDR3 loop reads CASSQGVPNIQYF. The CDR3 region has the DNA TGTGCCAGCAGCCAAGGGGTTCCAAACATTCAGTACTTC.

The gene calls are TRBV11-2 and TRBJ2-1; D is ambiguous. CDR1 SGHAT and CDR2 FQNNGV come from the germline V gene. This CDR3 is 13 amino acids long. The V end lost 5 bases, the J end lost 8 bases, and 13 bases lay between the germline ends. In DNA form, the CDR3 reads TGTGCCAGCAGCGCGTCGACACTGCATGAGCAGTTCTTC. Translation: CASSASTLHEQFF.

The chain employs TRBV15 and TRBJ1-4, with D unresolved. This CDR3 has 13 amino acids. Trimming pared 7 bases from V and 7 bases from J, leaving 13 bases between. Germline CDR1 reads LNHNV; CDR2 reads YYDKDF (reference sequence). The CDR3 DNA is TGTGCCACCAAAGACCCGGGAGGTGAAAAACTGTTTTTT. Protein: CATKDPGGEKLFF. Together with reference TRBV15 and TRBJ1-4, the CDR3 gives the full variable domain: DAMVIQNPRYQVTQFGKPVTLSCSQTLNHNVMYWYQQKSSQAPKLLFHYYDKDFNNEADTPDNFQSRRPNTSFCFLDIRSPGLGDTAMYLCATKDPGGEKLFFGSGTQLSVL.

V gene TRBV28 combines with J gene TRBJ2-5; 8 nucleotides line up with TRBD2. CDR3 length: 13 residues. V lost 6 bases, J lost 11 bases, and 11 bases stayed unmatched. Germline V gives CDR1 MDHEN, CDR2 SYDVKM. CDR3 in amino acids: CASSLAGWVGQYF. The CDR3 nucleotides read TGTGCCAGCAGCCTAGCGGGCTGGGTCGGGCAGTACTTC.

The gene calls are TRBV7-2 and TRBJ2-1; D not resolved. There are 17 residues in the CDR3. Germline values: CDR1 SGHTA, CDR2 FQGNSA. V lost 1 base, J lost 0 bases, and 13 bases lay in between. The CDR3, as DNA: TGTGCCAGCAGCTTAGGGGCCTACCCGAGCTCCTACAATGAGCAGTTCTTC. Encoded protein: CASSLGAYPSSYNEQFF.

As to this clone: Other DNA sequences within the sample encode an identical CDR3. The J gene is TRBJ1-1, the V gene TRBV6-1; 7 positions agree with TRBD1. The ends lost 6 bases at V and 3 bases at J; junction bases unmatched: 4. The V gene's germline CDR1 is MNHNS and CDR2 SASEGT. This CDR3 is built from 13 residues. CDR3 region: CASRLQGDTEAFF. Written as DNA, the CDR3 is TGTGCCAGCAGGCTTCAGGGGGACACTGAAGCTTTCTTT.

The chain links TRBV9 to TRBJ2-3; tentative D call: TRBD1 (5 bases). Germline CDR1 reads SGDLS; CDR2 reads YYNGEE. V shed 4 bases and J shed 0 bases, with 15 bases lying between them. The CDR3 is made up of 16 amino acids. CDR3 region: CASSLQGFESTDTQYF. CDR3 DNA sequence: TGTGCCAGCAGCTTGCAGGGTTTCGAAAGCACAGATACGCAGTATTTT.

This clone was counted a single time. The J gene is TRBJ1-3, the V gene TRBV18; D is uncertain. The germline CDR1 and CDR2 sequences are KGHSH and LQKENI. The CDR3 spans 15 residues. Trimming pared 2 bases from V and 3 bases from J, leaving 11 bases between. CDR3 residues: CASSPSPVLGNTIYF. CDR3 DNA: TGTGCCAGCTCACCATCCCCCGTTCTTGGAAACACCATATATTTT.

J is TRBJ2-7 and V is TRBV4-2; the match to TRBD2 covers 7 bases. CDR1 is LGHNA and CDR2 is YNFKEQ in the germline V gene. With V trimmed by 2 bases and J by 3 bases, 1 base remained unmatched. There are 13 residues in the CDR3. In DNA, the CDR3 is TGTGCCAGCAGCCAATCTAGCGGCTACGAGCAGTACTTC. Translation: CASSQSSGYEQYF.

On this clone itself: Other DNA sequences of this sample code for an identical CDR3. V and J are TRBV5-1 and TRBJ1-1; D call uncertain. This CDR3 spans 13 amino acids. Trimming took off 0 bases at V and 0 bases at J, with 3 bases between the two ends. Looked up from germline, CDR1 is SGHRS and CDR2 is YFSETQ. This chain's CDR3 is CASSLAVNTEAFF. The CDR3 DNA reads TGCGCCAGCAGCTTGGCCGTGAACACTGAAGCTTTCTTT.

DNA for the CDR3: TGTGCCAGCAAGAGGATCGGGGGGGCAAGATACGAGCAGTACTTC. This codes for CASKRIGGARYEQYF. The chain carries TRBV19 and TRBJ2-7, with 8 positions matching TRBD2. This CDR3 comprises 15 residues. The germline V gene encodes CDR1 LNHDA and CDR2 SQIVND (reference sequence). The ends lost 9 bases at V and 4 bases at J; junction bases unmatched: 14.

Comments on this clone: At one boundary the junction diverges from the germline segment, which might be a read error. The V call is TRBV7-9, the J call TRBJ1-3; no clear D. In germline, CDR1 is SEHNR, CDR2 FQNEAQ (reference sequence). The CDR3 covers 13 residues. The CDR3 is CSSSPGFENTIYF. CDR3 coding DNA: TGTTCCAGCAGCCCCGGGTTTGAAAACACCATATATTTT. The whole variable domain, filled in from reference TRBV7-9 and TRBJ1-3, reads DTGVSQNPRHKITKRGQNVTFRCDPISEHNRLYWYRQTLGQGPEFLTYFQNEAQLEKSRLLSDRFSAERPKGSFSTLEIQRTEQGDSAMYLCSSSPGFENTIYFGEGSWLTVV.

The V call is TRBV27, the J call TRBJ2-2; D uncertain. Per the germline V gene, CDR1 is MNHEY and CDR2 is SMNVEV (reference sequence). The CDR3 covers 13 residues. V was clipped by 2 bases and J by 3 bases, with 4 bases between them. The chain's CDR3 is CASSLTYTGELFF. The CDR3 region has the DNA TGTGCCAGCAGTTTAACATACACCGGGGAGCTGTTTTTT.

The rearrangement links TRBV2 to TRBJ1-5; 7 bases align to TRBD1. V shed 6 bases, J shed 7 bases, and the junction held 9 bases outside the gene matches. The CDR3 sequence is 14 residues long. Germline CDR1 and CDR2: SNHLY and FYNNEI. The CDR3, as DNA: TGTGCCAGCAGCGCTACAGGGGCCGACCAGCCCCAGCATTTT. Residues: CASSATGADQPQHF.

This chain uses TRBV5-1 with TRBJ2-7; 7 bases are shared with TRBD2. Germline V lookup: CDR1 SGHRS, CDR2 YFSETQ. The CDR3 is 16 amino acids. J lost 1 base, V lost 4 bases, and 11 bases had no gene match. The CDR3 spells CASSPGPSGASYEQYF. In DNA, the CDR3 is TGCGCCAGCAGCCCGGGGCCTAGCGGAGCATCCTACGAGCAGTACTTC.

The chain joins TRBV28 to TRBJ1-5; D is unresolved. The CDR3 is made up of 11 amino acids. Germline lookup yields CDR1 MDHEN and CDR2 SYDVKM. V was trimmed by 3 bases and J by 11 bases, leaving 8 bases between them. The CDR3 DNA reads as TGTGCCAGCAGTTTCGCGGCAGCCCAGCATTTT. Translating it yields CASSFAAAQHF.

This chain uses TRBV6-1 with TRBJ2-5, with 7 bases aligning to TRBD1. There are 19 residues in the CDR3. V lost 0 bases and J lost 3; bases outside the gene matches: 16. CDR1 and CDR2 (germline): MNHNS, SASEGT. The CDR3 here is CASSEALYTGQQKKETQYF. DNA for the CDR3: TGTGCCAGCAGTGAAGCGCTGTATACGGGACAGCAGAAGAAAGAGACCCAGTACTTC.

This clone was seen just once. For the CDR3, the DNA is TGTGCCAGCAGCGTCGGGACTAGCGGGTACAATGAGCAGTTCTTC. Protein product: CASSVGTSGYNEQFF. V usage is TRBV9 and J usage is TRBJ2-1; 12 nucleotides match TRBD2. Trimming took 2 bases from V and 4 from J; bases not matched to a gene: 1. This CDR3 is built from 15 residues. Per the germline V gene, CDR1 is SGDLS and CDR2 is YYNGEE.